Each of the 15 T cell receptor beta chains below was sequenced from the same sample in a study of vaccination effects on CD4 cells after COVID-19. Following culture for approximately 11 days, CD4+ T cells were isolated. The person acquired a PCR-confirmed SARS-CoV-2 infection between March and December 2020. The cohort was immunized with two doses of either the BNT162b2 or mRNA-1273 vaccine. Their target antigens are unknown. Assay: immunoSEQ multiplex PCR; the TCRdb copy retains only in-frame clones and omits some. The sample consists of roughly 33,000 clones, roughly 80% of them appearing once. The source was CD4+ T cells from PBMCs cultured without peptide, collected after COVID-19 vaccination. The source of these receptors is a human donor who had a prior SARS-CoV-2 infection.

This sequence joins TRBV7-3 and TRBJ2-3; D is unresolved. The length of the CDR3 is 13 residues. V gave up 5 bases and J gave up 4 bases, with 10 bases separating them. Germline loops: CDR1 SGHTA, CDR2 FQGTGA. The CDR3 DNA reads TGTGCCAGCAGCCTAGGTCGGGCAGATACGCAGTATTTT. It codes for CASSLGRADTQYF.

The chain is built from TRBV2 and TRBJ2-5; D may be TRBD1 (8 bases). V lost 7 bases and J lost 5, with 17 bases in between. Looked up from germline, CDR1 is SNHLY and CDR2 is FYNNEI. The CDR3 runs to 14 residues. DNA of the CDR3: TGTGCCAGCAACGCCGGACAGGGAGGGGAGACCCAGTACTTC. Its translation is CASNAGQGGETQYF. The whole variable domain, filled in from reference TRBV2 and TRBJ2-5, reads EPEVTQTPSHQVTQMGQEVILRCVPISNHLYFYWYRQILGQKVEFLVSFYNNEISEKSEIFDDQFSVERPDGSNFTLKIRSTKLEDSAMYFCASNAGQGGETQYFGPGTRLLVL.

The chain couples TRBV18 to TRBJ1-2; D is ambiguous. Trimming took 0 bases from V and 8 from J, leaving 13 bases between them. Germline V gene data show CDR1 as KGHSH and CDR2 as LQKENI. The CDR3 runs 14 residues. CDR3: CASSPPSSLSGYTF. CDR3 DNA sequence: TGTGCCAGCTCACCACCGTCAAGCCTATCGGGCTACACCTTC.

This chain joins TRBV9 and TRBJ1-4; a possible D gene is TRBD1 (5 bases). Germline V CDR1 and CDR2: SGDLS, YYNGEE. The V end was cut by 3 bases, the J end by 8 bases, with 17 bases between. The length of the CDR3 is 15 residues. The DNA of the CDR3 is TGTGCCAGCAGCGGGGCGGGGGTCGGGTACGAAAAACTGTTTTTT. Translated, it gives CASSGAGVGYEKLFF.

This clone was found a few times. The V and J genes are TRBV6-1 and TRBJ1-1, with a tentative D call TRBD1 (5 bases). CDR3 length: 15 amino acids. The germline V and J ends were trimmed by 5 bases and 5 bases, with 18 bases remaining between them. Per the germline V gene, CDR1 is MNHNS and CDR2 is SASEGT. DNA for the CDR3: TGTGCCAGCAGTCTTACGGGGGGATTGAGGACTGAAGCTTTCTTT. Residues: CASSLTGGLRTEAFF.

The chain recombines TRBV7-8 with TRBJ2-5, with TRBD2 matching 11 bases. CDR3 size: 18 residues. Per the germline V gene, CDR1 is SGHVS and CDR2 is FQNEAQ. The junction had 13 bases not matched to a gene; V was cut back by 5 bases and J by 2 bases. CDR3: CASSRGRGTSGLQETQYF. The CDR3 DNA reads TGTGCCAGCAGCCGAGGGAGAGGGACTAGCGGATTACAAGAGACCCAGTACTTC.

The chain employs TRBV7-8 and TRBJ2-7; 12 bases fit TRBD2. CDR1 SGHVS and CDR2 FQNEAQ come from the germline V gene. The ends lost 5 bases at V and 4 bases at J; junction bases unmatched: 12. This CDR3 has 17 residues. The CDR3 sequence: CASSPVRLAGGKYEQYF. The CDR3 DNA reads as TGTGCCAGCAGCCCTGTTCGGCTAGCGGGGGGGAAATACGAGCAGTACTTC. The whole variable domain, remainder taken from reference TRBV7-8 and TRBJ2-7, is GAGVSQSPRYKVAKRGQDVALRCDPISGHVSLFWYQQALGQGPEFLTYFQNEAQLDKSGLPSDRFFAERPEGSVSTLKIQRTQQEDSAVYLCASSPVRLAGGKYEQYFGPGTRLTVT.

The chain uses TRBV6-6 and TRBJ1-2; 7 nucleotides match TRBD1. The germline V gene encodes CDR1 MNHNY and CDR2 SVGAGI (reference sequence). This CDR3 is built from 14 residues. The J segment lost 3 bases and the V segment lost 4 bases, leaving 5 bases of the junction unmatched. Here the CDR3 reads CASSSEQGYYGYTF. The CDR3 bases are TGTGCCAGCAGTTCCGAACAGGGGTACTATGGCTACACCTTC.

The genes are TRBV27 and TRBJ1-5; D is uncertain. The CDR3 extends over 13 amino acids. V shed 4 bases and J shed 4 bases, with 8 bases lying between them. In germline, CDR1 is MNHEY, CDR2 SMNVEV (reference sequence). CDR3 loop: CASSYERNQPQHF. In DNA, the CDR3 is TGTGCCAGCAGTTATGAGCGTAATCAGCCCCAGCATTTT.

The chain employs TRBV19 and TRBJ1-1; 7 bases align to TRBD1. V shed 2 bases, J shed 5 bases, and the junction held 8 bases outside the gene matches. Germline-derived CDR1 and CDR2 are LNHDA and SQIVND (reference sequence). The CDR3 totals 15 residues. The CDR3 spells CASSIRPDRLTEAFF. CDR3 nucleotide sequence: TGTGCCAGTAGTATACGGCCGGACAGGCTAACTGAAGCTTTCTTT.

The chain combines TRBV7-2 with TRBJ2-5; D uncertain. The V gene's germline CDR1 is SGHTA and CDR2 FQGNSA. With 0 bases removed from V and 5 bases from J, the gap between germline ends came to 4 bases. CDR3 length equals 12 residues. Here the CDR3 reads CASSLAGETQYF. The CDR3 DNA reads TGTGCCAGCAGCTTAGCCGGGGAGACCCAGTACTTC.

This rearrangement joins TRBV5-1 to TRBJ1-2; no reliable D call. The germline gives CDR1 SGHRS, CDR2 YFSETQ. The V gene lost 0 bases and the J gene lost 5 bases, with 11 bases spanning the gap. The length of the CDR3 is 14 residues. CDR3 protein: CASSLAPLKYGYTF. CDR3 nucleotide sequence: TGCGCCAGCAGCTTGGCCCCTTTGAAATATGGCTACACCTTC.

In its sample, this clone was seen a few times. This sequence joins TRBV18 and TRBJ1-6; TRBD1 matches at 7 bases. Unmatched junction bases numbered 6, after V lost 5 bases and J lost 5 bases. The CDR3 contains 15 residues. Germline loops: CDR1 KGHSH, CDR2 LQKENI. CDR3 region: CASSGAGGDNSPLHF. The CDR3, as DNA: TGTGCCAGCTCAGGGGCAGGGGGAGATAATTCACCCCTCCACTTT.

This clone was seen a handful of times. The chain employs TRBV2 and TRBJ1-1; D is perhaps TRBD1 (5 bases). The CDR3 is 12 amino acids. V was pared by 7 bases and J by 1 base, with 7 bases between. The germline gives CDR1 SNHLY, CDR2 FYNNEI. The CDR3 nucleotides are TGTGCCAGCAATACAGGGAACACTGAAGCTTTCTTT. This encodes CASNTGNTEAFF.

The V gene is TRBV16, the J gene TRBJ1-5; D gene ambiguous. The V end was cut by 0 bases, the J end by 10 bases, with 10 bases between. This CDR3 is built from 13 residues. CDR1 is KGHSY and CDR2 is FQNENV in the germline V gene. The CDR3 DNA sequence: TGTGCCAGCAGCCAATCCTTAAATCCACCCCAGCATTTT. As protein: CASSQSLNPPQHF.